This section outlines one TCR beta chain sequence together with its context. The data are from a study of T cells in Graves' hyperthyroidism and ophthalmopathy. The CDR3 regions of TCR beta were amplified from RNA transcripts. A first-round RT-PCR of the TCR CDR3 used the HTBI primer set. Each CDR3 protein gets one entry after TCRdb re-called the multiplex PCR reads with MiXCR. The sample has roughly 710,000 distinct CDR3 sequences; 30% to 40% are singletons. Germline CDR1 SGHTA, CDR2 FQGNSA. The CDR3 runs to 14 residues. Trimming stripped 5 bases from V and 0 bases from J, with 8 bases between. Input material: blood. This clonotype was obtained from a woman aged 40 to 55 with Graves' hyperthyroidism. The chain has TRBV7-2 and TRBJ1-5; the D is unclear. The CDR3 here is CASSGPYSNQPQHF. The CDR3 nucleotides read TGTGCCAGCAGCGGACCTTATAGCAATCAGCCCCAGCATTTT.